What follows are 2 T cell receptor beta chains derived from one specimen sequenced in a study of radiotherapy plus CTLA-4 blockade in lung cancer. Here immunoSEQ multiplex PCR was the method, and the copy in TCRdb shows in-frame clones only, minus some. The sample includes tens of thousands of clones, roughly 77% of them seen just once. The sequenced sample was peripheral blood, obtained from a patient treated with radiotherapy plus ipilimumab. The source of these receptors is a human donor with non-small cell lung cancer who had a complete response to radiotherapy plus ipilimumab.

V is TRBV30 and J is TRBJ1-6; TRBD1 matches at 10 bases. This CDR3 has 14 residues. V shed 7 bases, J shed 13 bases, and the junction held 13 bases outside the gene matches. CDR1 is GTSNPN, CDR2 SVGIG, per germline (reference sequence). CDR3: CASNSGTGDPPLHF. CDR3 DNA: TGTGCCTCAAATTCCGGGACAGGGGATCCCCCCCTCCACTTT.

This clone was detected once. This chain links TRBV7-8 with TRBJ1-5, with 7 bases matching TRBD1. The V gene's germline CDR1 is SGHVS and CDR2 FQNEAQ. V was clipped by 5 bases and J by 3 bases; unmatched bases: 7. The CDR3 extends over 15 amino acids. CDR3 nucleotide sequence: TGTGCCAGCAGCCCCAGGGACAGACTCAATCAGCCCCAGCATTTT. This codes for CASSPRDRLNQPQHF.